One sample yielded the 16 T cell receptor beta chains listed below, sequenced in a study of T-cell reconstitution after alpha-beta-depleted transplantation in children. A TCRbeta library incorporating unique molecular identifiers was prepared. From the PCR reads, TCRdb called clonotypes with MiXCR, one entry per CDR3 protein. The sample has 500,000 to 650,000 distinct CDR3 sequences, 10% to 15% seen once; the top ten hold 2.2%. Sequences were derived from PBMCs, mostly from graft donor cells, sampled 360 days after TCRalphabeta/CD19-depleted stem cell transplant. The source is a male patient aged 10 to 17 who had a stem cell transplant for acute myeloid leukemia, so the T cells may come from the graft donor.

This clonotype showed up just a few times. The rearrangement joins TRBV4-1 to TRBJ2-1, with D perhaps matching TRBD2 (5 bases). Trimming pared 0 bases from V and 3 bases from J, leaving 12 bases between. This CDR3 is 16 amino acids long. Per germline, CDR1 MGHRA and CDR2 YSYEKL. CDR3 sequence reads: CASSQESGRFYNEQFF. The CDR3 DNA reads TGCGCCAGCAGCCAAGAAAGCGGTCGATTCTACAATGAGCAGTTCTTC.

V usage is TRBV12-3 or TRBV12-4 and J usage is TRBJ2-2, with TRBD2 identical over 11 bases. The CDR3 runs to 15 residues. V dropped 6 bases and J dropped 4; count of bases not matched to a gene: 4. CDR3 loop: CASSQGLAATGELFF. The CDR3 region has the DNA TGTGCCAGCAGCCAGGGACTAGCGGCCACCGGGGAGCTGTTTTTT.

The J gene is TRBJ1-2, the V gene TRBV7-3; D remains unclear. CDR3 size: 13 residues. V lost 0 bases to trimming and J lost 4 bases, with 6 bases between them. Germline values: CDR1 SGHTA, CDR2 FQGTGA. CDR3 sequence (DNA): TGTGCCAGCAGCTTAACTCCAACCTATGGCTACACCTTC. Its translation: CASSLTPTYGYTF. Filled out from reference TRBV7-3 and TRBJ1-2, the complete variable domain reads GAGVSQTPSNKVTEKGKYVELRCDPISGHTALYWYRQSLGQGPEFLIYFQGTGAADDSGLPNDRFFAVRPEGSVSTLKIQRTERGDSAVYLCASSLTPTYGYTFGSGTRLTVV.

This clonotype came up many times. CDR3 sequence: CSAHQPGTKREQYF. In nucleotides, the CDR3 is TGCAGTGCTCATCAACCCGGGACTAAACGCGAGCAGTACTTC. V usage is TRBV20-1 and J usage is TRBJ2-7, with 7 bases fitting TRBD2. CDR3 length: 14 residues. From germline, CDR1 is DFQATT and CDR2 SNEGSKA (reference sequence). The J segment lost 6 bases and the V segment lost 5 bases, leaving 13 bases of the junction unmatched.

This clonotype has more than one count but fewer than ten. This chain connects TRBV6-2 or TRBV6-3 to TRBJ2-5; 9 bases line up with TRBD2. Per the germline V gene, CDR1 is MNHEY and CDR2 is SVGEGT. The CDR3 runs to 13 residues. The junction had 5 bases not matched to a gene; V was cut back by 7 bases and J by 5 bases. The CDR3 DNA sequence: TGTGCCAGCATGGCGGGAGGGCTTGAGACCCAGTACTTC. The encoded protein is CASMAGGLETQYF.

The CDR3 protein is CAISESRQYEQYF. The CDR3 nucleotides read TGTGCCATCAGTGAGTCGAGACAGTACGAGCAGTACTTC. V and J are TRBV10-3 and TRBJ2-7, with TRBD1 as a possible D gene (5 bases). Trimming cost V 0 bases and J 4 bases, with 7 bases left between them. CDR3 length: 13 amino acids. Germline V CDR1 and CDR2: ENHRY, SYGVKD.

This clonotype was found a few times. This sequence joins TRBV29-1 and TRBJ2-7; TRBD1 or TRBD2 may be the D gene (6 bases each). The CDR3 spans 13 residues. CDR1 and CDR2 (germline): SQVTM, ANQGSEA. Trimming took 1 base from V and 6 from J, leaving 13 bases between them. CDR3 nucleotides: TGCAGCGTTGAAGGGCAGGGGAGGCTCGAGCAGTACTTC. This codes for CSVEGQGRLEQYF.

V and J are TRBV20-1 and TRBJ2-1; 8 nucleotides line up with TRBD2. CDR1 DFQATT and CDR2 SNEGSKA come from the germline V gene (reference sequence). The CDR3 extends over 14 amino acids. Trimming at V came to 6 bases and at J to 9 bases, leaving 13 bases not matched to a gene. This CDR3 reads CSAAISGKFGEQFF. CDR3 nucleotides: TGCAGTGCAGCTATTAGCGGGAAGTTTGGTGAGCAGTTCTTC.

This clonotype was counted between two and nine times. The V call is TRBV6-1, the J call TRBJ2-3; TRBD1 matches 8 bases. Germline V gene data show CDR1 as MNHNS and CDR2 as SASEGT. With 6 bases clipped from V and 1 base from J, the junction kept 6 bases outside the gene matches. This CDR3 contains 15 residues. The CDR3: CASRPRGRGTDTQYF. The CDR3 nucleotides are TGTGCCAGCAGACCCAGGGGGCGAGGCACAGATACGCAGTATTTT.

V and J are TRBV29-1 and TRBJ2-1; 7 nucleotides match TRBD1. Germline-derived CDR1 and CDR2 are SQVTM and ANQGSEA. The CDR3 loop spans 15 amino acids. Unmatched junction bases numbered 8, after V lost 4 bases and J lost 2 bases. The CDR3 bases are TGCAGCGTTGCCCCCCTCCAGGGGGCCTACAATGAGCAGTTCTTC. Its protein is CSVAPLQGAYNEQFF.

This clonotype has ten or more counts. This sequence joins TRBV7-3 and TRBJ2-1, with TRBD1 as a possible D gene (6 bases). The CDR3 contains 13 residues. The V gene's germline CDR1 is SGHTA and CDR2 FQGTGA. V was trimmed by 4 bases and J by 5 bases, leaving 9 bases between them. This chain's CDR3 is CASSSSGDNEQFF. DNA for the CDR3: TGTGCCAGCAGCTCCTCAGGGGACAATGAGCAGTTCTTC.

This chain joins TRBV20-1 and TRBJ2-5, with D perhaps matching TRBD2 (6 bases). The V gene's germline CDR1 is DFQATT and CDR2 SNEGSKA (reference sequence). V was shortened by 5 bases and J by 0 bases, with 7 bases between the two germline ends. The length of the CDR3 is 12 residues. The CDR3 region is CSAWDYQETQYF. DNA of the CDR3: TGCAGTGCTTGGGACTACCAAGAGACCCAGTACTTC.

In its sample, this clonotype was seen a few times. This rearrangement joins TRBV9 to TRBJ2-3; no clear D. The V and J ends lost 1 base and 0 bases respectively, with 9 bases between them. The CDR3 has 15 amino acids. The germline CDR1 and CDR2 sequences are SGDLS and YYNGEE. The CDR3 region has the DNA TGTGCCAGCAGCGTACGGGCCGGAAGCACAGATACGCAGTATTTT. Translating gives CASSVRAGSTDTQYF. The full variable domain, rest sourced from reference TRBV9 and TRBJ2-3, is DSGVTQTPKHLITATGQRVTLRCSPRSGDLSVYWYQQSLDQGLQFLIQYYNGEERAKGNILERFSAQQFPDLHSELNLSSLELGDSALYFCASSVRAGSTDTQYFGPGTRLTVL.

The chain links TRBV5-1 to TRBJ2-2, with TRBD1 matching over 8 bases. Trimming cost V 4 bases and J 0 bases; bases outside gene matches: 8. CDR3 length: 17 residues. CDR1 and CDR2 from the germline V gene are SGHRS and YFSETQ. The CDR3, as DNA: TGCGCCAGCAGCGCCCCCCGGGACAGGCCGAACACCGGGGAGCTGTTTTTT. Translation: CASSAPRDRPNTGELFF.

This clonotype showed up many times. The chain uses TRBV20-1 and TRBJ2-2; D possibly corresponds to TRBD2 (6 bases). Trimming took off 3 bases at V and 9 bases at J, with 8 bases between the two ends. Germline V gene lookup returns CDR1 DFQATT and CDR2 SNEGSKA (reference sequence). The CDR3 sequence is 11 residues long. CDR3 DNA: TGCAGTGCTAGGGAGGGCAGGGAGCTGTTTTTT. Amino acids: CSAREGRELFF.

A few counts support this clonotype. For the CDR3, the DNA is TGTGCCAGCAGCCCACACTTGACACTGTGTAATGAGCAGTTCTTC. It yields the protein CASSPHLTLCNEQFF. The chain carries TRBV7-8 and TRBJ2-1, with D hard to call. The CDR3 is 15 residues long. Trimming took off 5 bases at V and 7 bases at J, with 18 bases between the two ends. From germline, CDR1 is SGHVS and CDR2 FQNEAQ.